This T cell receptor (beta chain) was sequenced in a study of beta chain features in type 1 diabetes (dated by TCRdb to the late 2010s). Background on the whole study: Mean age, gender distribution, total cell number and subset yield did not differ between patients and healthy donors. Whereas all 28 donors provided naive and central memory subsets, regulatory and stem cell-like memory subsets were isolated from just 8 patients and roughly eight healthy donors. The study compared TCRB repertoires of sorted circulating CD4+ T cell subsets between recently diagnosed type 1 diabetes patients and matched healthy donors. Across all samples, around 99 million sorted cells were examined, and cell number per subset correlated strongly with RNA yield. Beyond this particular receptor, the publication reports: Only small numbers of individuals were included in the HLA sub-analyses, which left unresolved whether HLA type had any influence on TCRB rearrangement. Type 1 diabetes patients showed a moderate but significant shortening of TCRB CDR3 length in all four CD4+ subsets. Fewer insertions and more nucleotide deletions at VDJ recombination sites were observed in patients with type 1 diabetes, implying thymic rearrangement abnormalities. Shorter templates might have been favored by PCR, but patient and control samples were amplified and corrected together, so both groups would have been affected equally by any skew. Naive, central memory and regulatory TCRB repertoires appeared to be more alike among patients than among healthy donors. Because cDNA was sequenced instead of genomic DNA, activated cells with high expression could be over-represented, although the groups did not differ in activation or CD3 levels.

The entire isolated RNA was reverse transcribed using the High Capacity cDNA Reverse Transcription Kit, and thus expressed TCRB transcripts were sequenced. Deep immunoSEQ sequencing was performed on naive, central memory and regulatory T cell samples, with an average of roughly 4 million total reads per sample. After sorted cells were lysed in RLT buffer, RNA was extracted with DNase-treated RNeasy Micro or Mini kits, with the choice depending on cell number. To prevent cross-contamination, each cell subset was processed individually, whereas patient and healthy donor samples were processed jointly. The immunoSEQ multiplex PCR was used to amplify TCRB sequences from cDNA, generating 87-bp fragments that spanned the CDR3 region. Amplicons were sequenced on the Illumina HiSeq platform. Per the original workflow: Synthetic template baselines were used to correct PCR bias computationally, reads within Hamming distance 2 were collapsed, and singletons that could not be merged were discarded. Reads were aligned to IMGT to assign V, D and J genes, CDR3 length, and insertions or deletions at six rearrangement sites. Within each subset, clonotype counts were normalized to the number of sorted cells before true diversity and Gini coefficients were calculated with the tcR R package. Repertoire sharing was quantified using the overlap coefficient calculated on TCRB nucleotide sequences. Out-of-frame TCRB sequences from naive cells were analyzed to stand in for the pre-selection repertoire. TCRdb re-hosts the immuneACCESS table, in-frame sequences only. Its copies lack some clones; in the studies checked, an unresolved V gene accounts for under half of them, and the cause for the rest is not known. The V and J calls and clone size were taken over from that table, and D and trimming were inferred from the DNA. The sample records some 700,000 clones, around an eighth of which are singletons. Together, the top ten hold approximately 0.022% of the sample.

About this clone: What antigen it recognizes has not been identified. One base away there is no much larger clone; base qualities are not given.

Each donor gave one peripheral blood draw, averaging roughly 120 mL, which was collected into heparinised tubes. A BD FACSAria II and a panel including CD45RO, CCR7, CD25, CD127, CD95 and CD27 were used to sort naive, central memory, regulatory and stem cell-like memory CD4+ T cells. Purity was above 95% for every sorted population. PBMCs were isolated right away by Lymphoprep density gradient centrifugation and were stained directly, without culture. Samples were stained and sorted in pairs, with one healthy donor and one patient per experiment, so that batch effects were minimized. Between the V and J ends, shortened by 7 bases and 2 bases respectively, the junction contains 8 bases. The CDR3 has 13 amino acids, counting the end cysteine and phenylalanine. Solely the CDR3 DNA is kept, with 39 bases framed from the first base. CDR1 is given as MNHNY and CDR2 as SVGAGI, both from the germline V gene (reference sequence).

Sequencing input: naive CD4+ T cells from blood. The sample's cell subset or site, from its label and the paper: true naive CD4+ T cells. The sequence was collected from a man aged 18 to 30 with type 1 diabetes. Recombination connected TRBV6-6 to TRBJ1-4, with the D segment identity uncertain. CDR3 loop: CASTGRTNEKLFF. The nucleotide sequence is TGTGCCAGCACGGGCAGGACTAATGAAAAACTGTTTTTT.